The count of the clone carrying this TCR beta chain is one. Its antigen remains unknown. Clones were sequenced by immunoSEQ multiplex PCR, and TCRdb holds only the in-frame ones, with some missing. This sample has tens of thousands of clones, with approximately 90% found just once. Trimming took 5 bases from V and 5 from J, leaving 16 bases between them. Germline assignment: CDR1 SGHAT and CDR2 FQDESV (reference sequence). The CDR3 has 15 amino acids. Autoimmune disease history or systemic immunosuppression led to patients being barred. At cycle 4 day 1, cycle 7 day 1, and baseline, blood was sampled. The record originates from a study of OX40 agonist ivuxolimab in advanced cancers. On the study more broadly: Patients were roughly 83% male with ages about 20 to 79, mean 60. Overall study findings and caveats: Among T cells, CD8+ cells averaged more expanded clones than CD4+ cells.

The TCR comes from an adult with an advanced solid tumor such as melanoma, head and neck, liver or kidney cancer. The chain recombines TRBV11-1 with TRBJ2-1; maybe TRBD1 (5 bases). The material was CD4+ or CD8+ T cells sorted from blood, obtained in a trial of the OX40 agonist ivuxolimab. CDR3 nucleotides: TGTGCCAGCAGCAGGACACACCGGCTTGACAATGAGCAGTTCTTC. The encoded protein is CASSRTHRLDNEQFF.